These 27 T cell receptor beta chains were sequenced from one sample in a study of blood T cells in healthy people across ages. Together with a sample-barcoded 5' primer, a J-beta primer mix was included in a second PCR lasting roughly 6 to 12 cycles. TCRdb recomputed calls from the 5' RACE reads with MiXCR, one row per CDR3 protein. The sample records roughly 1,100,000 distinct CDR3 sequences, roughly a quarter being singletons. A further study also used this sample, focusing on T cells of mothers and their children.

What was sequenced was blood. The source of these receptors is a girl aged 2-9 years in good health.

This clonotype was found once. The gene calls are TRBV20-1 and TRBJ2-1, with 9 nucleotides matching TRBD2. The CDR3 has 16 residues. Trimming took 0 bases from V and 7 from J; bases not matched to a gene: 10. Germline V CDR1 and CDR2: DFQATT, SNEGSKA (reference sequence). CDR3 in DNA: TGCAGTGCTAGAGAGAGGGAAGCGGGGGGACAAAATGAGCAGTTCTTC. This codes for CSAREREAGGQNEQFF.

The rearrangement links TRBV28 to TRBJ2-7; D ambiguous. Trimming left V 8 bases short and J 0 bases short, with 11 bases between. Germline-derived CDR1 and CDR2 are MDHEN and SYDVKM. The CDR3 is 13 amino acids. DNA for the CDR3: TGTGCCAGCGCCTATAAGGGCTCCTACGAGCAGTACTTC. Its translation: CASAYKGSYEQYF.

The V call is TRBV11-2, the J call TRBJ2-7, with 12 bases aligning to TRBD2. V lost 8 bases, J lost 7 bases, and 12 bases stayed unmatched. Germline V gives CDR1 SGHAT, CDR2 FQNNGV. This CDR3 is 15 amino acids long. CDR3 loop: CASGHRLAGDYEQYF. The CDR3 DNA sequence: TGTGCCAGCGGCCATCGACTAGCGGGAGACTATGAGCAGTACTTC.

This clonotype was seen a handful of times. V usage is TRBV4-2 and J usage is TRBJ2-5; weak D call: TRBD2 (5 bases). The DNA end lines up better with TRBJ2-1; the J call may be wrong. This CDR3 region has 16 residues. Germline CDR1 and CDR2: LGHNA and YNFKEQ. In nucleotides, the CDR3 is TGTGCCAGCAGCCAAGATCGAACTAGTCCCCATACTGGGCAGTTCTTC. Encoded protein: CASSQDRTSPHTGQFF.

In its sample, this clonotype was seen a few times. The V gene is TRBV9, the J gene TRBJ2-5; 11 bases are shared with TRBD1. The V gene's germline CDR1 is SGDLS and CDR2 YYNGEE. With V trimmed by 2 bases and J by 2 bases, 2 bases remained unmatched. This CDR3 region has 15 residues. CDR3 nucleotide sequence: TGTGCCAGCAGCGTGGGGGACAGGGGGCAAGAGACCCAGTACTTC. This encodes CASSVGDRGQETQYF.

This rearrangement joins TRBV27 to TRBJ1-5, with D perhaps TRBD1 (5 bases). Per germline, CDR1 MNHEY and CDR2 SMNVEV (reference sequence). With 2 bases removed from V and 6 bases from J, the gap between germline ends came to 11 bases. The CDR3 sequence is 14 residues long. In DNA form, the CDR3 reads TGTGCCAGCAGTTTAAGCGGGGCGGGTCAGCCCCAGCATTTT. Residues: CASSLSGAGQPQHF.

The gene calls are TRBV29-1 and TRBJ2-1; TRBD2 matches at 8 bases. From germline, CDR1 is SQVTM and CDR2 ANQGSEA. The CDR3 spans 13 residues. V was pared by 3 bases and J by 7 bases, with 5 bases of the junction left unmatched. Written as DNA, the CDR3 is TGCAGCGTTGATAGCGGGATATCTAATGAGCAGTTCTTC. Amino acid sequence: CSVDSGISNEQFF.

The rearrangement links TRBV5-6 to TRBJ1-4; the D gene is possibly TRBD1 (6 bases). Germline assignment: CDR1 SGHDT and CDR2 YYEEEE. Trimming shortened V by 5 bases and J by 0 bases, and 8 bases separated the two germline ends. The CDR3 has 14 amino acids. CDR3 protein: CASRDSATNEKLFF. The DNA for the CDR3 is TGTGCCAGCAGGGACAGTGCAACTAATGAAAAACTGTTTTTT.

The rearrangement joins TRBV29-1 to TRBJ1-4; a weak D match, TRBD1 (6 bases). V gave up 3 bases and J gave up 8 bases, with 19 bases separating them. The length of the CDR3 is 15 residues. Germline assignment: CDR1 SQVTM and CDR2 ANQGSEA. CDR3 coding DNA: TGCAGCGTTGATACGGCCGGGACAAGAGGAGAAAAACTGTTTTTT. This translates into CSVDTAGTRGEKLFF.

The rearrangement uses TRBV14 and TRBJ1-2; D perhaps matches TRBD1 (6 bases). Germline V gene sequence: CDR1 SGHDN, CDR2 FVKESK. Trimming stripped 4 bases from V and 0 bases from J, with 15 bases between. The CDR3 contains 16 residues. CDR3 sequence (DNA): TGTGCCAGCAGCCGCGCTGGGGGGCCAACTAACTATGGCTACACCTTC. Amino acids: CASSRAGGPTNYGYTF. Combining the CDR3 with reference TRBV14 and TRBJ1-2 gives the whole variable domain EAGVTQFPSHSVIEKGQTVTLRCDPISGHDNLYWYRRVMGKEIKFLLHFVKESKQDESGMPNNRFLAERTGGTYSTLKVQPAELEDSGVYFCASSRAGGPTNYGYTFGSGTRLTVV.

The J gene is TRBJ2-7, the V gene TRBV4-3; D is uncertain. This CDR3 spans 14 amino acids. Germline V gene data show CDR1 as LGHNA and CDR2 as YSLEER. V was clipped by 0 bases and J by 2 bases, with 8 bases between them. The CDR3 DNA is TGCGCCAGCAGCCAAGATAGGGCCACCTACGAGCAGTACTTC. Its protein is CASSQDRATYEQYF.

Only a few counts were recorded for this clonotype. The chain joins TRBV7-9 to TRBJ2-7, with 8 positions matching TRBD2. The germline V gene has CDR1 SEHNR and CDR2 FQNEAQ (reference sequence). CDR3 length: 14 amino acids. Unmatched junction bases numbered 7, after V lost 8 bases and J lost 1 base. The CDR3 protein is CASGQAGESYEQYF. CDR3 coding DNA: TGTGCCAGCGGCCAAGCGGGGGAGTCCTACGAGCAGTACTTC.

V is TRBV4-1 and J is TRBJ1-4, with TRBD1 as a possible D gene (6 bases). Germline loops: CDR1 MGHRA, CDR2 YSYEKL. V was trimmed by 6 bases and J by 8 bases, leaving 13 bases between them. The CDR3 loop spans 13 amino acids. For the CDR3, the DNA is TGCGCCAGCAGTGGGGGCTTAAGGGAAAAACTGTTTTTT. It yields the protein CASSGGLREKLFF.

The V and J genes are TRBV7-3 and TRBJ2-1, with D unclear. Trimming left V 1 base short and J 6 bases short, with 10 bases between. CDR1 is SGHTA, CDR2 FQGTGA, per germline. There are 14 residues in the CDR3. CDR3: CASSLIAGFNEQFF. The CDR3 DNA is TGTGCCAGCAGCTTAATTGCTGGGTTCAATGAGCAGTTCTTC. Full variable domain (missing parts from reference TRBV7-3 and TRBJ2-1): GAGVSQTPSNKVTEKGKYVELRCDPISGHTALYWYRQSLGQGPEFLIYFQGTGAADDSGLPNDRFFAVRPEGSVSTLKIQRTERGDSAVYLCASSLIAGFNEQFFGPGTRLTVL.

This clonotype has more than one count but fewer than ten. The V call is TRBV5-1, the J call TRBJ2-5, with D perhaps matching TRBD1 or TRBD2 (5 bases each). Trimming took 5 bases from V and 2 from J, leaving 16 bases between them. In germline, CDR1 is SGHRS, CDR2 YFSETQ. The CDR3 runs to 15 residues. The CDR3 sequence is CASRYMGTNQETQYF. DNA of the CDR3: TGCGCCAGCAGGTATATGGGGACCAATCAAGAGACCCAGTACTTC. Full variable domain (rest looked up from reference TRBV5-1 and TRBJ2-5): KAGVTQTPRYLIKTRGQQVTLSCSPISGHRSVSWYQQTPGQGLQFLFEYFSETQRNKGNFPGRFSGRQFSNSRSEMNVSTLELGDSALYLCASRYMGTNQETQYFGPGTRLLVL.

This rearrangement joins TRBV20-1 to TRBJ2-3, with a weak D call TRBD1 (6 bases). CDR1 and CDR2 from the germline V gene are DFQATT and SNEGSKA (reference sequence). The CDR3 has 14 amino acids. Trimming left V 5 bases short and J 6 bases short, with 18 bases between. The chain's CDR3 is CSAPVTGIPDTQYF. The CDR3 DNA reads as TGCAGTGCTCCGGTCACAGGGATCCCCGATACGCAGTATTTT.

This sequence joins TRBV6-5 and TRBJ2-2, with 8 bases identical to TRBD1. Germline CDR1 MNHEY, CDR2 SVGAGI. Trimming took 3 bases from V and 7 from J; bases not matched to a gene: 4. The CDR3 length is 14 residues. CDR3 residues: CASSYQGAVGELFF. DNA for the CDR3: TGTGCCAGCAGTTATCAGGGGGCGGTCGGGGAGCTGTTTTTT.

This clonotype was detected many times. This chain connects TRBV7-2 to TRBJ1-1; D remains ambiguous. Germline V lookup: CDR1 SGHTA, CDR2 FQGNSA. V was cut by 1 base and J by 11 bases, with 14 bases left in between. This CDR3 is 13 amino acids long. CDR3 residues: CASSLGHPTMAFF. The DNA of the CDR3 is TGTGCCAGCAGCTTAGGACACCCTACTATGGCTTTCTTT.

The chain recombines TRBV5-1 with TRBJ2-7, with no clear D. The CDR3 contains 13 residues. Germline values: CDR1 SGHRS, CDR2 YFSETQ. V lost 5 bases and J 7 bases, leaving 16 bases between the germline ends. This chain's CDR3 is CASRAMDGKEQYF. The CDR3 nucleotides are TGCGCCAGCAGAGCGATGGACGGAAAAGAGCAGTACTTC.

This clonotype has a handful of counts. The chain links TRBV3-1 to TRBJ2-5; unclear D gene. The germline V gene encodes CDR1 LGHDT and CDR2 YNNKEL (reference sequence). This CDR3 is 15 amino acids long. Trimming shortened V by 2 bases and J by 2 bases, and 12 bases separated the two germline ends. The CDR3 region has the DNA TGTGCCAGCAGCCAACGTATTGTGCCTCAAGAGACCCAGTACTTC. Residues: CASSQRIVPQETQYF.

The CDR3 coding sequence is TGTGCCAGCAGCTTTAGGCGGGAGCTCACAGATACGCAGTATTTT. Encoded protein: CASSFRRELTDTQYF. This chain connects TRBV27 to TRBJ2-3; 7 nucleotides agree with TRBD2. The V gene end was trimmed by 6 bases and the J gene end by 2 bases; junction bases not matched to a gene: 8. The germline V gene has CDR1 MNHEY and CDR2 SMNVEV (reference sequence). The CDR3 extends over 15 amino acids.

This clonotype was counted only a few times. This chain joins TRBV20-1 and TRBJ1-2, with 7 nucleotides matching TRBD1. The CDR3 is made up of 11 amino acids. Germline V gene lookup returns CDR1 DFQATT and CDR2 SNEGSKA (reference sequence). V was pared by 4 bases and J by 6 bases, with 2 bases of the junction left unmatched. For the CDR3, the DNA is TGCAGTGCTAACGACAGGGATGGCTACACCTTC. The encoded protein is CSANDRDGYTF.

The rearrangement uses TRBV7-9 and TRBJ2-4; 10 bases match TRBD1. CDR3 length equals 14 residues. V trimming: 7 bases; J trimming: 7 bases; junction bases outside the gene matches: 7. Germline values: CDR1 SEHNR, CDR2 FQNEAQ (reference sequence). Here the CDR3 reads CASTWTGGVNIQYF. In DNA, the CDR3 is TGTGCCAGCACCTGGACAGGGGGGGTGAACATTCAGTACTTC.

This clonotype was counted many times. The CDR3, as DNA: TGTGCCAGCAGCCAAGGGGAAGGTGGCTACACCTTC. This encodes CASSQGEGGYTF. The chain links TRBV3-1 to TRBJ1-2; D call uncertain. This CDR3 is built from 12 residues. Germline assignment: CDR1 LGHDT and CDR2 YNNKEL (reference sequence). Trimming pared 1 base from V and 7 bases from J, leaving 7 bases between.

This clonotype has only a few counts. The gene calls are TRBV29-1 and TRBJ2-7, with TRBD2 matching over 7 bases. The V segment lost 4 bases and the J segment 1 base; nucleotides outside the gene matches: 7. The CDR3 has 14 residues. Looked up from germline, CDR1 is SQVTM and CDR2 is ANQGSEA. The CDR3 sequence: CSVGLASGSYEQYF. CDR3 bases: TGCAGCGTTGGTTTGGCTAGCGGATCCTACGAGCAGTACTTC.

The rearrangement links TRBV29-1 to TRBJ2-4; no clear D gene. Trimming cost V 7 bases and J 6 bases, with 10 bases left between them. CDR1 and CDR2 (germline): SQVTM, ANQGSEA. The CDR3 consists of 11 residues. The CDR3 nucleotides read TGCAGCGCAGGCAGCAGAAACATTCAGTACTTC. Protein: CSAGSRNIQYF.

This clonotype appeared a single time. No conserved phenylalanine or tryptophan ends this CDR3, so it is likely a read error. The rearrangement joins TRBV11-2 to TRBJ1-2; TRBD1 matches 8 bases. V gave up 6 bases and J gave up 4 bases; unmatched junction bases: 7. Per germline, CDR1 SGHAT and CDR2 FQNNGV. The CDR3 length is 14 residues. The DNA of the CDR3 is TGTGCCAGCAGTCAGGGGGCGCGAGGCTATGGCTACACCTCC. Its translation is CASSQGARGYGYTS.